These 2 T cell receptor beta chains were all obtained from the same sample, sequenced in a study of OX40 agonist ivuxolimab in advanced cancers. Produced via immunoSEQ multiplex PCR; TCRdb's table is partial and in-frame only. Counted here are about 25,000 clones, roughly 80% occurring once; the ten biggest clones make up over 1.1%. The input for sequencing was CD4+ or CD8+ T cells sorted from blood, taken in a trial of the OX40 agonist ivuxolimab. The source of these receptors is an adult with an advanced solid tumor such as melanoma, head and neck, liver or kidney cancer.

The chain uses TRBV7-6 and TRBJ1-4; TRBD1 is a possible D gene (5 bases). The CDR3 sequence is 14 residues long. Germline V gene sequence: CDR1 SGHVS, CDR2 FNYEAQ. Trimming cost V 3 bases and J 5 bases, with 10 bases left between them. Here the CDR3 DNA reads TGTGCCAGCAGCTTGAGACAGAGGAATGAAAAACTGTTTTTT. Amino acid sequence: CASSLRQRNEKLFF.

The chain uses TRBV29-1 and TRBJ2-3; D remains unclear. The CDR3 covers 14 residues. Trimming shortened V by 0 bases and J by 2 bases, and 9 bases separated the two germline ends. Germline CDR1 reads SQVTM; CDR2 reads ANQGSEA. CDR3 in amino acids: CSVEEGLLTDTQYF. The CDR3 DNA is TGCAGCGTTGAAGAGGGCCTCCTCACAGATACGCAGTATTTT.